This record looks at one T cell receptor (beta chain) sequence and its context. The sample originates from a study of T cell changes during pregnancy in multiple sclerosis. Using immunoSEQ multiplex PCR, the repertoire was profiled, and TCRdb retains in-frame clones only, with some absent. The sample consists of 55,000 to 75,000 clones, around 91% of them appearing once. Germline-derived CDR1 and CDR2 are ENHRY and SYGVKD. This CDR3 region has 14 residues. V shed 5 bases and J shed 1 base, with 11 bases lying between them. The chain uses TRBV10-3 and TRBJ1-2; D gene ambiguous. The source of this sequence is a female donor in good health, enrolled as a control in a pregnancy study. Sequenced material: peripheral blood, taken in the third trimester of pregnancy. In nucleotides, the CDR3 is TGTGCCATCAGTCCAGGAATACTTAACTATGGCTACACCTTC. Translated, it gives CAISPGILNYGYTF.